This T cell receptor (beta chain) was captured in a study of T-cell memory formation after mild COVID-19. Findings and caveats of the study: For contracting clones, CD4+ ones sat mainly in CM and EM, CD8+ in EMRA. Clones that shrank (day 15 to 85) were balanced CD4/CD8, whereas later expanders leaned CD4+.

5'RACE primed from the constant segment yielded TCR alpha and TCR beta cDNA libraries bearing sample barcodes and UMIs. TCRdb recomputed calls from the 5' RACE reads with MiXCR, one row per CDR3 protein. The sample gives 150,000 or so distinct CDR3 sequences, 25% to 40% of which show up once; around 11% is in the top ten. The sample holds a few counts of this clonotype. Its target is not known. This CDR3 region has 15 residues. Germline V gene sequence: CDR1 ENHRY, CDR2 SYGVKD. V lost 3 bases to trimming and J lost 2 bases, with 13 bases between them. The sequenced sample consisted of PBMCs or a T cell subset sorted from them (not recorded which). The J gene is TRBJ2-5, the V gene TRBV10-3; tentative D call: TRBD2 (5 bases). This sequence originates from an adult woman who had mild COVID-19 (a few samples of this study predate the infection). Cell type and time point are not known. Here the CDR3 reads CAISDPRGNQETQYF. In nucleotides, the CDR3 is TGTGCCATCAGTGACCCTCGGGGAAATCAAGAGACCCAGTACTTC.